Each of the 9 T cell receptor beta chains below was sequenced from the same sample in a study of cytomegalovirus exposure and HLA in healthy donors. The PCR used 60 Vbeta and 13 Jbeta primers. Profiling relied on immunoSEQ multiplex PCR, and the TCRdb table lists in-frame clones only, not all of them. This listing includes about 70,000 clones. The sequenced sample was PBMCs. These receptor sequences come from a female donor in good health and CMV-seropositive.

The rearrangement links TRBV7-9 to TRBJ1-1; no firm D call. The CDR3 is 14 amino acids. Germline V gene data show CDR1 as SEHNR and CDR2 as FQNEAQ (reference sequence). V was clipped by 8 bases and J by 0 bases, with 13 bases between them. CDR3 coding DNA: TGTGCCAGCGGTACCCTTCACTTGAACACTGAAGCTTTCTTT. Translated: CASGTLHLNTEAFF.

The CDR3 reads CASSLSAGYGYTF. CDR3 sequence (DNA): TGTGCCAGCAGTTTATCGGCAGGTTATGGCTACACCTTC. V and J are TRBV27 and TRBJ1-2; D unresolved. The germline gives CDR1 MNHEY, CDR2 SMNVEV (reference sequence). The CDR3 runs to 13 residues. The V end lost 0 bases, the J end lost 5 bases, and 7 bases lay between the germline ends.

The chain is built from TRBV19 and TRBJ2-7; 7 nucleotides match TRBD2. The trim removed 6 bases at V and 2 bases at J, leaving 10 bases unmatched. Looked up from germline, CDR1 is LNHDA and CDR2 is SQIVND (reference sequence). CDR3 length: 15 amino acids. The CDR3 spells CASSREGRAAYEQYF. The CDR3 DNA reads TGTGCCAGTAGCCGCGAAGGGAGGGCCGCCTACGAGCAGTACTTC.

The chain couples TRBV27 to TRBJ1-1, with D perhaps matching TRBD1 (5 bases). Germline V lookup: CDR1 MNHEY, CDR2 SMNVEV (reference sequence). CDR3 length equals 15 residues. With 1 base removed from V and 4 bases from J, the gap between germline ends came to 13 bases. In DNA form, the CDR3 reads TGTGCCAGCAGTTTATTCGGTGGAAGGGGCACTGAAGCTTTCTTT. Protein sequence: CASSLFGGRGTEAFF.

V is TRBV10-3 and J is TRBJ1-2; 8 bases fit TRBD1. The germline CDR1 and CDR2 sequences are ENHRY and SYGVKD. V was pared by 2 bases and J by 4 bases, with 3 bases of the junction left unmatched. CDR3 size: 14 residues. Here the CDR3 reads CAISEGTGGYGYTF. For the CDR3, the DNA is TGTGCCATCAGTGAGGGGACAGGTGGCTATGGCTACACCTTC.

The chain recombines TRBV6-1 with TRBJ2-5; D ambiguous. The V end lost 6 bases, the J end lost 0 bases, and 11 bases lay between the germline ends. The CDR3 runs 14 residues. The germline V gene encodes CDR1 MNHNS and CDR2 SASEGT. CDR3 nucleotide sequence: TGTGCCAGCAGCCTCCTTTATTACCAAGAGACCCAGTACTTC. This encodes CASSLLYYQETQYF.

The V call is TRBV10-1, the J call TRBJ2-2; perhaps TRBD1 as D (5 bases). The length of the CDR3 is 13 residues. V lost 6 bases and J lost 5, with 10 bases in between. The V gene's germline CDR1 is WNHNN and CDR2 SYGVQD (reference sequence). The CDR3, as DNA: TGCGCCAGCAGGCAGGGTAGGACCGGGGAGCTGTTTTTT. Translated, it gives CASRQGRTGELFF.

The chain employs TRBV19 and TRBJ1-2; D unresolved. CDR1 and CDR2 from the germline V gene are LNHDA and SQIVND (reference sequence). V was pared by 2 bases and J by 4 bases, with 17 bases between. There are 16 residues in the CDR3. The CDR3 DNA sequence: TGTGCCAGTAGTATACCTGAAGGCCATGCGGGCTATGGCTACACCTTC. It encodes CASSIPEGHAGYGYTF.

The genes are TRBV6-1 and TRBJ1-5; 7 bases are shared with TRBD1. The CDR3 has 14 residues. Germline lookup yields CDR1 MNHNS and CDR2 SASEGT. V dropped 3 bases and J dropped 4; count of bases not matched to a gene: 3. CDR3 amino acids: CASSDRDRNQPQHF. The CDR3 DNA reads TGTGCCAGCAGTGACAGGGACAGAAATCAGCCCCAGCATTTT.